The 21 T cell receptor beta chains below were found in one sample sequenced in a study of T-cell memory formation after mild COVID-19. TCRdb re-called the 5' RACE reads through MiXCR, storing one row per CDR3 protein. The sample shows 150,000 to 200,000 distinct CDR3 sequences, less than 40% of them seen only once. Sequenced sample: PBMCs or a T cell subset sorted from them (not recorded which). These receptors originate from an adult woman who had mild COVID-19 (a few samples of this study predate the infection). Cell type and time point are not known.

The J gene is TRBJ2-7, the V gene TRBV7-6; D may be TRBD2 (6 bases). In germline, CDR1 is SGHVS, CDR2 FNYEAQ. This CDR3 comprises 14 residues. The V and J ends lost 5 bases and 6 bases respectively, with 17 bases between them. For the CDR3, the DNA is TGTGCCAGCAGCAAGACTCCGCGGGGCCTCGAGCAGTACTTC. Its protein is CASSKTPRGLEQYF.

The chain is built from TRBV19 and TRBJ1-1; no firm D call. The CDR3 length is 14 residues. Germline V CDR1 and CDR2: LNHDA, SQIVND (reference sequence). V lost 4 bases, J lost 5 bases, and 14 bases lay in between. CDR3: CASSKRQFGTEAFF. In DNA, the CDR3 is TGTGCCAGTAGTAAGCGTCAGTTTGGAACTGAAGCTTTCTTT.

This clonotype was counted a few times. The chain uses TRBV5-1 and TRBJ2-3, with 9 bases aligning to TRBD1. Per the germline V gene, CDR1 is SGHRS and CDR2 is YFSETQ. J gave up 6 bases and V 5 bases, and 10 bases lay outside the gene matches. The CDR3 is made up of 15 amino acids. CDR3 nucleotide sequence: TGCGCCAGCAGTCCCCGGGACAGGGAGGCGGATACGCAGTATTTT. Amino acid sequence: CASSPRDREADTQYF.

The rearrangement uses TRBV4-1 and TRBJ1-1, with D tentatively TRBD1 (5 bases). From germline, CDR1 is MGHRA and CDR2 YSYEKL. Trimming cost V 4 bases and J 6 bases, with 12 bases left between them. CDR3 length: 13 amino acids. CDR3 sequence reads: CASSPGVGSEAFF. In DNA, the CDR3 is TGCGCCAGCAGCCCGGGGGTCGGATCTGAAGCTTTCTTT.

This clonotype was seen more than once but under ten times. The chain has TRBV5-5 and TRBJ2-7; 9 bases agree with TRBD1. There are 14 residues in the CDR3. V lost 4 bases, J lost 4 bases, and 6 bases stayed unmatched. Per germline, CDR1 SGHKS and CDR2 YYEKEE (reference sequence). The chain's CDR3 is CASSAGTGQYEQYF. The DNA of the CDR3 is TGTGCCAGCAGCGCGGGGACAGGGCAATACGAGCAGTACTTC.

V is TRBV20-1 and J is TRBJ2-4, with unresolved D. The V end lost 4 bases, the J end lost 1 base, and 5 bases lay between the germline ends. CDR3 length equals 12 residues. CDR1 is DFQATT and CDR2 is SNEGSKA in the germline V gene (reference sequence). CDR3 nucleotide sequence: TGCAGTGCTATGCGGGCCAAAAACATTCAGTACTTC. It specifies CSAMRAKNIQYF.

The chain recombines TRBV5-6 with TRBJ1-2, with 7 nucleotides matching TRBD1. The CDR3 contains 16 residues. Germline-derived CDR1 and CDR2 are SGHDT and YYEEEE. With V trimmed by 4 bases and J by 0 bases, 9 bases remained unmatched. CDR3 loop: CASSVGTVPSNYGYTF. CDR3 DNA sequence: TGTGCCAGCAGCGTCGGGACAGTGCCATCTAACTATGGCTACACCTTC. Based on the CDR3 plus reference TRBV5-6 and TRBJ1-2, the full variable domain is DAGVTQSPTHLIKTRGQQVTLRCSPKSGHDTVSWYQQALGQGPQFIFQYYEEEERQRGNFPDRFSGHQFPNYSSELNVNALLLGDSALYLCASSVGTVPSNYGYTFGSGTRLTVV.

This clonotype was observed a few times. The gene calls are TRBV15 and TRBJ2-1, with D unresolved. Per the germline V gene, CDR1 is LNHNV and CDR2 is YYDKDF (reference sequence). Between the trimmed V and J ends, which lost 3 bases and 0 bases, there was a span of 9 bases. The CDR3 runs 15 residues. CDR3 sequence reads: CATSRGRSSYNEQFF. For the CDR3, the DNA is TGTGCCACCAGCAGGGGCCGGAGCTCCTACAATGAGCAGTTCTTC. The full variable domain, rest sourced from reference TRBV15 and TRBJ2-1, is DAMVIQNPRYQVTQFGKPVTLSCSQTLNHNVMYWYQQKSSQAPKLLFHYYDKDFNNEADTPDNFQSRRPNTSFCFLDIRSPGLGDTAMYLCATSRGRSSYNEQFFGPGTRLTVL.

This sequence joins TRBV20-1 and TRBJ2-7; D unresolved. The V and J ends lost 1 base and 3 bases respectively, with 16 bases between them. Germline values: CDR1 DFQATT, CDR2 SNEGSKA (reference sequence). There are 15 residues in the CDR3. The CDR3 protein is CSARVMVQLNYEQYF. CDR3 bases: TGCAGTGCTAGAGTGATGGTACAGTTGAACTACGAGCAGTACTTC.

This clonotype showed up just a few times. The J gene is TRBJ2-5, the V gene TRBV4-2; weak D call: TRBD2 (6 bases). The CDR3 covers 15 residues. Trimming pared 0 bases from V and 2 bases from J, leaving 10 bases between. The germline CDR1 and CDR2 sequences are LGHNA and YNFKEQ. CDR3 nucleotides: TGTGCCAGCAGCCAAGAACTAGCAGCTCAAGAGACCCAGTACTTC. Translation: CASSQELAAQETQYF.

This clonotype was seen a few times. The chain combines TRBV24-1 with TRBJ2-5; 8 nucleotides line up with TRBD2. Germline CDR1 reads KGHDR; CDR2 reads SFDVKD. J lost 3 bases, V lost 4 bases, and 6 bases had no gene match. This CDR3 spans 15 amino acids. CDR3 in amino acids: CATSEPGTSKETQYF. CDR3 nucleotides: TGTGCCACCAGTGAACCCGGGACTAGTAAAGAGACCCAGTACTTC.

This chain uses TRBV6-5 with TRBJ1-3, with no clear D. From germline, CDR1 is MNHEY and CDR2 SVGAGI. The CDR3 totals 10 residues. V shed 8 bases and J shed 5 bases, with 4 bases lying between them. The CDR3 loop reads CASDRNTIYF. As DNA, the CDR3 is TGTGCCAGCGATCGAAACACCATATATTTT.

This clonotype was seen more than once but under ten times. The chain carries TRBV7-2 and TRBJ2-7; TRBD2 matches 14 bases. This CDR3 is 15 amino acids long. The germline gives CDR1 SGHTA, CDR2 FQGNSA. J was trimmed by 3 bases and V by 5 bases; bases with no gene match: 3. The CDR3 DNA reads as TGTGCCAGCAGCGTCGGGACTAGCGGGGGCTACGAGCAGTACTTC. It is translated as CASSVGTSGGYEQYF. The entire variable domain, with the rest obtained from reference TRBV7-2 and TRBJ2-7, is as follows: GAGVSQSPSNKVTEKGKDVELRCDPISGHTALYWYRQSLGQGLEFLIYFQGNSAPDKSGLPSDRFSAERTGGSVSTLTIQRTQQEDSAVYLCASSVGTSGGYEQYFGPGTRLTVT.

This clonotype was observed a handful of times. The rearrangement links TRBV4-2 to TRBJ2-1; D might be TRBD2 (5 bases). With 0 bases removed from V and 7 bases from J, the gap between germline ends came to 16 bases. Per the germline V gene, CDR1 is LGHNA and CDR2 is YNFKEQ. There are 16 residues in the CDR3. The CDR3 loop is CASSQDRSSAVNEQFF. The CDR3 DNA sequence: TGTGCCAGCAGCCAAGATAGGAGTAGCGCTGTGAATGAGCAGTTCTTC.

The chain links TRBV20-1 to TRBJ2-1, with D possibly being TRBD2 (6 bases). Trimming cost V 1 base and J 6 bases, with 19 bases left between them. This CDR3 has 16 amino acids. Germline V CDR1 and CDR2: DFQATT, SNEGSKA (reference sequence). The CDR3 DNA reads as TGCAGTGCTAGAGGTCCGCTGGGGGGTCGCAGCAATGAGCAGTTCTTC. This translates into CSARGPLGGRSNEQFF.

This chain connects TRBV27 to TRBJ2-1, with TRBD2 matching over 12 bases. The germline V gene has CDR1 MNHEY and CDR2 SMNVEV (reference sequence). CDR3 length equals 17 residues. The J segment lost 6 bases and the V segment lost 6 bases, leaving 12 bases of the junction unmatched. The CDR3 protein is CASRPPTSGGLGNEQFF. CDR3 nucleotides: TGTGCCAGCAGGCCCCCCACTAGCGGGGGGTTGGGCAATGAGCAGTTCTTC.

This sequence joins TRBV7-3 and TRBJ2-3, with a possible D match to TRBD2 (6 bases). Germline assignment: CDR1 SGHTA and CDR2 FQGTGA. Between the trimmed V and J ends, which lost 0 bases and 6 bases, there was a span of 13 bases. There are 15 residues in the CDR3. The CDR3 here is CASSLTGTPVDTQYF. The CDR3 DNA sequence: TGTGCCAGCAGCTTAACTGGGACTCCCGTGGATACGCAGTATTTT.

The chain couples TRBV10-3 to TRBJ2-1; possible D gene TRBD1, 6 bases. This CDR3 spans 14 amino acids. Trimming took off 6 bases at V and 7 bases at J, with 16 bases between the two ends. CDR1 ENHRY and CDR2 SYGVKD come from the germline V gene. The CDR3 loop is CAIRDSSEVNEQFF. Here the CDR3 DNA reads TGTGCCATCAGGGACAGTTCCGAGGTGAATGAGCAGTTCTTC.

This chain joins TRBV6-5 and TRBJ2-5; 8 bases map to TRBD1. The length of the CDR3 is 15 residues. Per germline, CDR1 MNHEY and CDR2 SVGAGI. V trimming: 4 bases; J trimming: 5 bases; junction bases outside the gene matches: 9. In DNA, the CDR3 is TGTGCCAGCAGTTCATGGACAGGGCCGGGTGAGACCCAGTACTTC. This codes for CASSSWTGPGETQYF.

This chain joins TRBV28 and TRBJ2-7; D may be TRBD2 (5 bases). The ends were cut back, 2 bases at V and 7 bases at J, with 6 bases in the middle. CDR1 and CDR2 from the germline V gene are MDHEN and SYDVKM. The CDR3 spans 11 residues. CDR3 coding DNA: TGTGCCAGCAGTTTAGGGGAGGAGCAGTACTTC. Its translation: CASSLGEEQYF.

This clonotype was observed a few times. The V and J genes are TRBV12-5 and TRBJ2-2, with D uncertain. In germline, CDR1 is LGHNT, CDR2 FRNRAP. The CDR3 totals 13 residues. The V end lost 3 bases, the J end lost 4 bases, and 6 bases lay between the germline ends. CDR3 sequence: CASGLDGTGELFF. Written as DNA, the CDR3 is TGTGCTAGTGGTTTAGACGGCACCGGGGAGCTGTTTTTT.